Following are 20 T cell receptor beta chains from one sample sequenced in a study of CD8+CD57+ T cells in acquired aplastic anemia. Profiling that covered TCR beta VDJ and CDR3 relied on genomic DNA as its template. MiXCR, applied by TCRdb to the reads, yields one record per CDR3 protein. The table shows about 210,000 distinct CDR3 sequences, with over 60% occurring only once. Sequenced: sorted CD4+, CD8+, or CD8+CD57+ T cells (not recorded which) from PBMCs. These receptor sequences come from a human donor in good health.

This clonotype has only a few counts. The J gene is TRBJ1-1, the V gene TRBV10-3; possibly TRBD1 for D (5 bases). The V and J ends lost 3 bases and 7 bases respectively, with 9 bases between them. CDR3 length: 12 amino acids. Germline V lookup: CDR1 ENHRY, CDR2 SYGVKD. CDR3 sequence (DNA): TGTGCCATCAGTGACTTCGACAGTGAAGCTTTCTTT. It encodes CAISDFDSEAFF.

The J gene is TRBJ2-6, the V gene TRBV9; D uncertain. Trimming removed 4 bases from V and 11 bases from J, with 13 bases in between. From germline, CDR1 is SGDLS and CDR2 YYNGEE. There are 13 residues in the CDR3. The CDR3 reads CASSPSVSYVLTF. As DNA, the CDR3 is TGTGCCAGCAGCCCCTCTGTATCCTACGTCCTGACTTTC.

V gene TRBV7-3 combines with J gene TRBJ1-1; TRBD1 might be the D (6 bases). CDR1 is SGHTA and CDR2 is FQGTGA in the germline V gene. The CDR3 has 14 amino acids. Between the trimmed V and J ends, which lost 5 bases and 3 bases, there was a span of 13 bases. In DNA form, the CDR3 reads TGTGCCAGCAGCCCAGAGGGGGGGGACACTGAAGCTTTCTTT. Protein sequence: CASSPEGGDTEAFF.

This chain joins TRBV5-6 and TRBJ2-1; a weak D match, TRBD2 (6 bases). From germline, CDR1 is SGHDT and CDR2 YYEEEE. Deletions cut 4 bases from V and 4 bases from J, with 12 bases between. This CDR3 is 14 amino acids long. CDR3 nucleotide sequence: TGTGCCAGCAGCGTAGGAGGGGAATACAATGAGCAGTTCTTC. It is translated as CASSVGGEYNEQFF.

Remarks on this clonotype: This may arise from a read error, as a much more abundant clone is one base away. V and J are TRBV6-5 and TRBJ2-7; a weak D match, TRBD1 (6 bases). The CDR3 is made up of 13 amino acids. Germline V gene data show CDR1 as MNHEY and CDR2 as SVGAGI. Trimming took 7 bases from V and 3 from J, leaving 13 bases between them. The CDR3 here is CASTGTIFYEQYF. CDR3 DNA sequence: TGTGCCAGCACCGGGACAATCTTCTACGAGCAGTACTTC.

V usage is TRBV20-1 and J usage is TRBJ2-7, with 10 nucleotides matching TRBD2. The CDR3 extends over 14 amino acids. Germline CDR1 and CDR2: DFQATT and SNEGSKA (reference sequence). J was trimmed by 2 bases and V by 4 bases; bases with no gene match: 5. The CDR3 loop is CSATRAGGPYEQYF. The CDR3 DNA is TGCAGTGCTACTCGAGCGGGGGGGCCCTACGAGCAGTACTTC.

The rearrangement links TRBV4-1 to TRBJ1-1; D uncertain. Trimming took 3 bases from V and 8 from J, leaving 7 bases between them. The CDR3 totals 11 residues. CDR1 and CDR2 from the germline V gene are MGHRA and YSYEKL. The CDR3 sequence is CASSQSVEAFF. The CDR3 nucleotides read TGCGCCAGCAGCCAGAGCGTCGAAGCTTTCTTT.

This clonotype occurred a few times. CDR3 region: CSASRLAGGETQYF. CDR3 DNA sequence: TGCAGTGCTAGTCGACTAGCGGGAGGAGAGACCCAGTACTTC. This chain connects TRBV20-1 to TRBJ2-5, with TRBD2 matching over 13 bases. Germline V lookup: CDR1 DFQATT, CDR2 SNEGSKA (reference sequence). The CDR3 contains 14 residues. J lost 4 bases, V lost 3 bases, and 2 bases had no gene match.

The V call is TRBV29-1, the J call TRBJ1-2; 9 bases are shared with TRBD1. V lost 4 bases and J lost 2; bases outside the gene matches: 2. The CDR3 extends over 13 amino acids. Germline CDR1 is SQVTM and CDR2 is ANQGSEA. CDR3: CSVGDRVNYGYTF. CDR3 nucleotides: TGCAGCGTTGGGGACAGGGTGAACTATGGCTACACCTTC.

This chain connects TRBV7-2 to TRBJ1-2; weak D call: TRBD1 (6 bases). V lost 7 bases and J 3 bases, leaving 18 bases between the germline ends. Germline CDR1 SGHTA, CDR2 FQGNSA. The CDR3 spans 15 residues. CDR3 residues: CASTRVAGEDYGYTF. The CDR3 nucleotides read TGTGCCAGCACCAGAGTGGCAGGGGAGGACTATGGCTACACCTTC.

The chain couples TRBV15 to TRBJ2-3; TRBD2 matches 11 bases. Germline lookup yields CDR1 LNHNV and CDR2 YYDKDF (reference sequence). The J segment lost 2 bases and the V segment lost 5 bases, leaving 3 bases of the junction unmatched. The CDR3 covers 15 residues. This CDR3 reads CATSGLAGTTDTQYF. The CDR3 nucleotides are TGTGCCACCAGCGGACTAGCGGGTACCACAGATACGCAGTATTTT.

The genes are TRBV9 and TRBJ2-2, with a tentative D call TRBD2 (5 bases). Trimming left V 1 base short and J 5 bases short, with 15 bases between. Germline V gene data show CDR1 as SGDLS and CDR2 as YYNGEE. This CDR3 contains 16 residues. The CDR3 region is CASSVYDKRLTGELFF. The CDR3 DNA sequence: TGTGCCAGCAGCGTATATGATAAGCGGCTAACCGGGGAGCTGTTTTTT.

The chain joins TRBV2 to TRBJ1-2; D gene uncertain. The CDR3 is 13 amino acids. V lost 1 base, J lost 6 bases, and 9 bases lay in between. Germline V gene data show CDR1 as SNHLY and CDR2 as FYNNEI. Here the CDR3 reads CASSEGTVNGYTF. DNA for the CDR3: TGTGCCAGCAGTGAAGGGACGGTCAATGGCTACACCTTC. Full variable domain (outside the CDR3, taken from reference TRBV2 and TRBJ1-2): EPEVTQTPSHQVTQMGQEVILRCVPISNHLYFYWYRQILGQKVEFLVSFYNNEISEKSEIFDDQFSVERPDGSNFTLKIRSTKLEDSAMYFCASSEGTVNGYTFGSGTRLTVV.

Here the CDR3 reads CASSYPPSTQYF. The CDR3, as DNA: TGTGCCAGCAGCTATCCCCCATCCACGCAGTATTTT. The chain couples TRBV11-2 to TRBJ2-3; no definite D call. The V end was cut by 4 bases, the J end by 9 bases, with 11 bases between. Germline assignment: CDR1 SGHAT and CDR2 FQNNGV. CDR3 size: 12 residues.

This rearrangement joins TRBV24-1 to TRBJ2-5; no reliable D call. Looked up from germline, CDR1 is KGHDR and CDR2 is SFDVKD. This CDR3 region has 13 residues. The germline V and J ends were trimmed by 9 bases and 0 bases, with 10 bases remaining between them. CDR3 nucleotides: TGTGCCACCGGGGTACGGAACCAAGAGACCCAGTACTTC. Translated, it gives CATGVRNQETQYF.

This rearrangement joins TRBV9 to TRBJ2-5; tentatively, D is TRBD1 (7 bases). The germline CDR1 and CDR2 sequences are SGDLS and YYNGEE. The CDR3 spans 15 residues. Trimming shortened V by 3 bases and J by 7 bases, and 19 bases separated the two germline ends. The CDR3 DNA sequence: TGTGCCAGCAGCGAGGGGGGACAGCACCGGGGGACCCAGTACTTC. It is translated as CASSEGGQHRGTQYF.

This sequence joins TRBV2 and TRBJ1-1; a weak D match, TRBD1 (5 bases). V lost 7 bases to trimming and J lost 4 bases, with 16 bases between them. Germline CDR1 is SNHLY and CDR2 is FYNNEI. The CDR3 runs to 14 residues. The CDR3 DNA reads TGTGCCAGCAATTCGCAGGGTCGGTTCACTGAAGCTTTCTTT. Amino acids: CASNSQGRFTEAFF.

This clonotype was detected once. This CDR3 reads CASTPGTGGRTGELFF. DNA for the CDR3: TGTGCCAGTACCCCCGGGACAGGGGGCAGAACCGGGGAGCTGTTTTTT. This chain connects TRBV19 to TRBJ2-2; 12 bases map to TRBD1. The length of the CDR3 is 16 residues. Germline trimming cut 7 bases from V and 5 bases from J; bases unmatched to any gene: 8. The germline gives CDR1 LNHDA, CDR2 SQIVND (reference sequence).

The chain's CDR3 is CASSQPSGGSYEQYF. CDR3 nucleotide sequence: TGTGCCAGCAGCCAACCAAGCGGGGGCTCCTACGAGCAGTACTTC. V is TRBV7-2 and J is TRBJ2-7; 8 bases agree with TRBD2. Trimming at V came to 5 bases and at J to 0 bases, leaving 6 bases not matched to a gene. Germline CDR1 SGHTA, CDR2 FQGNSA. The CDR3 has 15 residues. The full variable domain, with the rest looked up from reference TRBV7-2 and TRBJ2-7, is GAGVSQSPSNKVTEKGKDVELRCDPISGHTALYWYRQSLGQGLEFLIYFQGNSAPDKSGLPSDRFSAERTGGSVSTLTIQRTQQEDSAVYLCASSQPSGGSYEQYFGPGTRLTVT.

This clonotype was seen many times. The chain links TRBV4-1 to TRBJ2-1; no firm D call. CDR1 and CDR2 (germline): MGHRA, YSYEKL. V was trimmed by 1 base and J by 6 bases, leaving 7 bases between them. The CDR3 length is 13 residues. The DNA for the CDR3 is TGCGCCAGCAGCCAAGTCTATGGCAATGAGCAGTTCTTC. Protein product: CASSQVYGNEQFF.